A selection of T cell receptor beta chains follows, all from one sample in a study of CD8+ T cells in alopecia areata. Here immunoSEQ multiplex PCR was the method, and the copy in TCRdb shows in-frame clones only, minus some. The sample consists of around 5,900 clones, more than 55% of them appearing once. The sample here was skin, taken between weeks 30 and 35, from a patient treated with tofacitinib. The receptors come from a human donor with alopecia areata. Each CDR3 is given with its conserved first and last residue. Fields, in order: J gene, clone size, D gene, V gene, CDR3 DNA, CDR3 protein. A D gene is named only where the DNA matches it firmly. The size entry is marked missing in some rows and otherwise reads once, few, many or a size class.

>TRBJ1-2|NA|NA|TRBV19
TGTGCCAGTAGGCTCATGGGGTCCTATGGCTACACCTTC
CASRLMGSYGYTF
>TRBJ2-1|NA|TRBD2|TRBV2
TGTGCCAGCAGGTGGGAGCGGGATGCGGGTGAGCAGTTCTTC
CASRWERDAGEQFF
>TRBJ2-6|NA|NA|TRBV11-1
TGTGCCAGCAGCTTAGATGGGGCTGGGGCCAACGTCCTGACTTTC
CASSLDGAGANVLTF
>TRBJ2-5|NA|NA|TRBV6-5
TGTGCCAGCAGTTACTCGGACCCAACGGAGACCCAGTACTTC
CASSYSDPTETQYF
>TRBJ2-6|few|NA|TRBV7-2
TGTGCCAGCAGCTTTCGGGATTCTGGGGCCAACGTCCTGACTTTC
CASSFRDSGANVLTF
>TRBJ1-5|NA|TRBD1|TRBV7-9
TGTGCCAGCAGCTTAGGGACAGGGGGAGGGCAGCCCCAGCATTTT
CASSLGTGGGQPQHF
>TRBJ1-1|NA|NA|TRBV6-5
TGTGCAATATGGGGCATGAACACTGAAGCTTTCTTT
CAIWGMNTEAFF
>TRBJ2-7|once|NA|TRBV7-9
TGTGCCAGCAGCTCTATCTCCTACGAGCAGTACTTC
CASSSISYEQYF
>TRBJ2-7|once|NA|TRBV5-8
TGTGCCAGCAGCTTGGGCCCCGGGGGAATCAGCTACGAGCAGTACTTC
CASSLGPGGISYEQYF
>TRBJ1-1|NA|TRBD1|TRBV6-1
TGTGCCAGCAGTGCCGGGACAGGGGGCTCTAAAGCTTTCTTT
CASSAGTGGSKAFF
>TRBJ1-6|NA|TRBD1|TRBV7-9
TGTGCCAGCAGCTTAGGACAGGGCTTTTCTAATTCACCCCTCCACTTT
CASSLGQGFSNSPLHF
>TRBJ2-6|NA|TRBD2|TRBV28
TGTGCCAGCAGTTTATGGGGACTAGCGGGAAACTCTGGGGCCAACGTCCTGACTTTC
CASSLWGLAGNSGANVLTF
>TRBJ2-7|NA|TRBD1|TRBV28
TGTGCCAGCAGTTTAACAGGGGAGCATCACGAGCAGTACTTC
CASSLTGEHHEQYF
>TRBJ2-3|NA|TRBD2|TRBV6-4
TGTGCCAGCAGTGACGGGCGGGAGGGCCCGGCAGATACGCAGTATTTT
CASSDGREGPADTQYF
>TRBJ1-2|NA|TRBD1|TRBV6-5
TGTGCCAGCAGTAGACAGGGGGCAGACTATGGCTACACCTTC
CASSRQGADYGYTF
>TRBJ2-7|medium-sized|NA|TRBV6-5
TGTGCCAGCAGTTTGCGGCGGGACGTTTACGAGCAGTACTTC
CASSLRRDVYEQYF
>TRBJ1-5|NA|NA|TRBV27
TGTGCCAGCAGTTTGTATCACCTGGGCAATCAGCCCCAGCATTTT
CASSLYHLGNQPQHF
>TRBJ2-7|NA|NA|TRBV5-6
TGTGCCAGCAGCTTGCTGTCCTCCCCCTACGAGCAGTACTTC
CASSLLSSPYEQYF
>TRBJ2-7|NA|NA|TRBV5-1
TGCGCCAGCAGCTGGGACTCCTACGAGCAGTACTTC
CASSWDSYEQYF
>TRBJ1-4|NA|NA|TRBV13
TGTACCAGCAGCTTTTTTTCGTGGGGGGAAAAACTGTTTTTT
CTSSFFSWGEKLFF
>TRBJ2-1|NA|TRBD2|TRBV27
TGTGCCAGCAGGGATTTCAGCGGGAGGGCCAGGAATGAGCAGTTCTTC
CASRDFSGRARNEQFF